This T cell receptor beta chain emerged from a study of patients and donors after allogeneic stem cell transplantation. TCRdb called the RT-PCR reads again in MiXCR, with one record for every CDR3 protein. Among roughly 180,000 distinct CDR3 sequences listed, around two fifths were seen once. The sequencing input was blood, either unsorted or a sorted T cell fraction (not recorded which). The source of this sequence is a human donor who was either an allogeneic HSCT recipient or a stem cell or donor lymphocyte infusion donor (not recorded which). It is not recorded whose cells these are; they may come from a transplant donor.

As DNA, the CDR3 is TGTGCCAGCAGCCAAGGGTGGAGGGGGACCTACAATGAGCAGTTCTTC. Its protein product is CASSQGWRGTYNEQFF. The chain recombines TRBV7-7 with TRBJ2-1; TRBD1 or TRBD2 may be the D gene (6 bases each). The CDR3 covers 16 residues. V shed 5 bases and J shed 2 bases, with 16 bases lying between them. The germline V gene encodes CDR1 SSHAT and CDR2 FNYEAQ (reference sequence).